Shown below are 15 T cell receptor beta chains from a single sample sequenced in a study of shared clonotypes between healthy human individuals (dated by TCRdb to 2018 to 2021). The receptor library was made with the immunoSEQ multiplex PCR assay. TCRdb retrieved this table from immuneACCESS and kept in-frame rearrangements only. Not all clones are present; in checked studies, unresolved V genes account for under half, and no reason is known for the remainder. In this sample the table shows approximately 2.1 million clones, approximately 95% of which occur a single time. Roughly 0.36% of the sample lies in the top ten. Sequenced material: naive CD4+ T cells from PBMCs. Interpreted using the paper, the cell subset or site label stands for: CD45RA+ positively selected. These receptors were obtained from a man aged 18 to 30 in good health. Some clones in this sample may be carry-over from other donors' samples.

The chain recombines TRBV7-9 with TRBJ2-1; D ambiguous. The germline V and J ends were trimmed by 5 bases and 5 bases, with 7 bases remaining between them. This CDR3 is 12 amino acids long. Germline CDR1 reads SEHNR; CDR2 reads FQNEAQ (reference sequence). The CDR3 spells CASSTDNNEQFF. CDR3 coding DNA: TGTGCCAGCAGCACGGATAACAATGAGCAGTTCTTC.

The CDR3 is CASSKEILARYTDTQYF. CDR3 nucleotide sequence: TGTGCCAGCAGCAAAGAGATACTAGCGAGATACACAGATACGCAGTATTTT. The chain uses TRBV21-1 and TRBJ2-3; TRBD2 is the table's D call and was not checked against the DNA. TRBV21-1 is designated a pseudogene. The CDR3 runs to 17 residues.

This rearrangement joins TRBV9 to TRBJ2-7; the match to TRBD1 covers 11 bases. CDR1 and CDR2 (germline): SGDLS, YYNGEE. The CDR3 is 16 amino acids. The V and J ends lost 0 bases and 6 bases, in that order; junction bases with no gene match: 8. The CDR3 coding sequence is TGTGCCAGCAGCGTAGTTGGACAGGGGGCAGTTAGCGAGCAGTACTTC. This codes for CASSVVGQGAVSEQYF.

Concerning this clone itself: At the DNA level, this CDR3 is encoded by other sequences in the same sample as well. The chain uses TRBV28 and TRBJ1-2; D is possibly TRBD1 (6 bases). CDR1 MDHEN and CDR2 SYDVKM come from the germline V gene. V was trimmed by 4 bases and J by 8 bases, leaving 11 bases between them. The CDR3 is 12 residues long. CDR3 sequence: CASSSQGRGYTF. The CDR3 DNA is TGTGCCAGCAGTTCCCAGGGGAGAGGCTACACCTTC.

Of note for this clone: Other DNA sequences of this sample code for an identical CDR3. This chain connects TRBV4-2 to TRBJ1-4; 8 nucleotides align to TRBD1. Germline CDR1 LGHNA, CDR2 YNFKEQ. After removal of 1 base from V and 5 bases from J, the junction contained 3 bases not matched to a gene. The CDR3 sequence is 15 residues long. CDR3 amino acids: CASSQVGTGNEKLFF. CDR3 bases: TGTGCCAGCAGCCAAGTCGGGACAGGCAATGAAAAACTGTTTTTT.

The gene calls are TRBV7-8 and TRBJ1-3; TRBD1 might be the D (5 bases). V lost 5 bases and J 3 bases, leaving 17 bases between the germline ends. The germline V gene encodes CDR1 SGHVS and CDR2 FQNEAQ. The CDR3 totals 16 residues. DNA for the CDR3: TGTGCCAGCAGCCCCCTGGGGGGATATGGTGGAAACACCATATATTTT. It encodes CASSPLGGYGGNTIYF.

Notes on this clone: This same CDR3 is encoded by further DNA sequences in the sample. The chain carries TRBV5-5 and TRBJ2-7; unclear D gene. The CDR3 totals 13 residues. Trimming cost V 0 bases and J 2 bases, with 6 bases left between them. CDR1 and CDR2 from the germline V gene are SGHKS and YYEKEE (reference sequence). Here the CDR3 DNA reads TGTGCCAGCAGCTTGGCCGGGCCCTACGAGCAGTACTTC. It is translated as CASSLAGPYEQYF.

The chain has TRBV4-1 and TRBJ2-1, with 7 nucleotides matching TRBD1. This CDR3 comprises 15 residues. Germline CDR1 MGHRA, CDR2 YSYEKL. V shed 3 bases, J shed 0 bases, and the junction held 2 bases outside the gene matches. CDR3 loop: CASSQTGFSYNEQFF. The CDR3 DNA reads TGCGCCAGCAGCCAGACAGGGTTCTCCTACAATGAGCAGTTCTTC.

V and J are TRBV7-8 and TRBJ1-1; D is undetermined. CDR1 and CDR2 (germline): SGHVS, FQNEAQ. The CDR3 covers 14 residues. V dropped 6 bases and J dropped 0 bases, with 11 bases sitting between them. The CDR3, as DNA: TGTGCCAGCAGAATCGACGCTTTGAACACTGAAGCTTTCTTT. Amino acids: CASRIDALNTEAFF.

This sequence joins TRBV5-1 and TRBJ1-2, with 9 bases fitting TRBD1. The V gene end was trimmed by 1 base and the J gene end by 7 bases; junction bases not matched to a gene: 5. The V gene's germline CDR1 is SGHRS and CDR2 YFSETQ. The CDR3 covers 14 residues. The CDR3 DNA reads as TGCGCCAGCAGCTTGTCCGGGACAGGGAGTGGCTACACCTTC. This sequence encodes CASSLSGTGSGYTF. The full variable domain, rest sourced from reference TRBV5-1 and TRBJ1-2, is KAGVTQTPRYLIKTRGQQVTLSCSPISGHRSVSWYQQTPGQGLQFLFEYFSETQRNKGNFPGRFSGRQFSNSRSEMNVSTLELGDSALYLCASSLSGTGSGYTFGSGTRLTVV.

The CDR3 is CASSQNRGSSYEQYF. The CDR3 DNA follows: TGCGCCAGCAGCCAAAACAGGGGGAGCTCCTACGAGCAGTACTTC. The rearrangement joins TRBV4-3 to TRBJ2-7; 8 nucleotides align to TRBD1. V gave up 2 bases and J gave up 0 bases; unmatched junction bases: 3. Germline V gives CDR1 LGHNA, CDR2 YSLEER. The CDR3 runs to 15 residues.

J is TRBJ2-7 and V is TRBV5-1, with 8 bases fitting TRBD1. CDR1 SGHRS and CDR2 YFSETQ come from the germline V gene. V lost 2 bases to trimming and J lost 1 base; unmatched junction nucleotides: 5. The CDR3 runs 15 residues. Here the CDR3 DNA reads TGCGCCAGCAGCTTTGGGACAGGCCATTCCTACGAGCAGTACTTC. Translation: CASSFGTGHSYEQYF.

The chain carries TRBV15 and TRBJ1-5; D is undetermined. Deletions cut 5 bases from V and 0 bases from J, with 5 bases between. Germline V gene sequence: CDR1 LNHNV, CDR2 YYDKDF (reference sequence). The length of the CDR3 is 13 residues. CDR3 in DNA: TGTGCCACCAGCCCGTTTAGCAATCAGCCCCAGCATTTT. It is translated as CATSPFSNQPQHF.

The sample holds a few counts of this clone. The rearrangement links TRBV28 to TRBJ1-1; 9 positions agree with TRBD1. With V trimmed by 0 bases and J by 8 bases, 4 bases remained unmatched. The CDR3 has 14 residues. The germline gives CDR1 MDHEN, CDR2 SYDVKM. The CDR3 is CASSLWGTGTEAFF. For the CDR3, the DNA is TGTGCCAGCAGTTTATGGGGGACAGGGACCGAAGCTTTCTTT.

This sequence joins TRBV7-8 and TRBJ2-7; 10 bases fit TRBD1. CDR3 length equals 14 residues. Germline V CDR1 and CDR2: SGHVS, FQNEAQ. V was pared by 7 bases and J by 1 base, with 4 bases of the junction left unmatched. The CDR3 sequence: CASTPDRGSYEQYF. In nucleotides, the CDR3 is TGTGCCAGCACCCCGGACAGGGGGTCCTACGAGCAGTACTTC.